One sample yielded the 17 T cell receptor beta chains listed below, sequenced in a study of cytomegalovirus exposure and HLA in healthy donors. Use of 60 Vbeta and 13 Jbeta primers characterized the PCR. Profiling relied on immunoSEQ multiplex PCR, and the TCRdb table lists in-frame clones only, not all of them. The data hold 160,000 or so clones, with about 75% observed a single time. Sequenced material: PBMCs. These receptor sequences come from a man aged 40-49 years in good health and CMV-seropositive.

The rearrangement uses TRBV6-1 and TRBJ1-2, with D maybe TRBD1 (6 bases). This CDR3 has 17 amino acids. Germline lookup yields CDR1 MNHNS and CDR2 SASEGT. V was shortened by 2 bases and J by 5 bases, with 21 bases between the two germline ends. The CDR3 protein is CASSERGHTTRRYGYTF. The CDR3 coding sequence is TGTGCCAGCAGTGAAAGGGGACACACGACAAGAAGATATGGCTACACCTTC.

The chain has TRBV29-1 and TRBJ2-5; 9 positions agree with TRBD2. The CDR3 spans 14 residues. Germline CDR1 SQVTM, CDR2 ANQGSEA. The V segment lost 4 bases and the J segment 2 bases; nucleotides outside the gene matches: 5. The CDR3 is CSVGQAGGQETQYF. The CDR3 DNA sequence: TGCAGCGTTGGTCAAGCGGGAGGACAAGAGACCCAGTACTTC.

J is TRBJ1-2 and V is TRBV15, with D possibly matching TRBD1 (5 bases). This CDR3 is built from 16 residues. The ends were cut back, 1 base at V and 4 bases at J, with 16 bases in the middle. The germline gives CDR1 LNHNV, CDR2 YYDKDF (reference sequence). The CDR3 bases are TGTGCCACCAGCAGAGTAGCTAGGGGTGTAGGCTATGGCTACACCTTC. Protein product: CATSRVARGVGYGYTF.

This clone was detected a few times. This chain joins TRBV2 and TRBJ1-4; 7 bases are shared with TRBD1. V shed 7 bases, J shed 3 bases, and the junction held 5 bases outside the gene matches. This CDR3 contains 14 residues. Germline CDR1 SNHLY, CDR2 FYNNEI. Here the CDR3 DNA reads TGTGCCAGCACCCTACAGGGGTCTAATGAAAAACTGTTTTTT. Translated, it gives CASTLQGSNEKLFF.

The rearrangement links TRBV10-1 to TRBJ2-1; 16 bases are a match to TRBD2. Looked up from germline, CDR1 is WNHNN and CDR2 is SYGVQD (reference sequence). J lost 8 bases, V lost 6 bases, and 4 bases had no gene match. The CDR3 is made up of 15 amino acids. The CDR3 nucleotides read TGCGCCAGCAGCCCGGGACTAGCGGGAGGGGATGAGCAGTTCTTC. This translates into CASSPGLAGGDEQFF.

This sequence joins TRBV19 and TRBJ2-7; 9 bases match TRBD2. The CDR3 totals 17 residues. Germline V CDR1 and CDR2: LNHDA, SQIVND (reference sequence). V dropped 6 bases and J dropped 7; count of bases not matched to a gene: 19. The DNA of the CDR3 is TGTGCCAGTAGGCCACAGGGGTCGGCGCGGGAGGGCCTGGAGCAGTACTTC. Its protein is CASRPQGSAREGLEQYF.

The chain recombines TRBV5-4 with TRBJ2-7; the match to TRBD2 covers 9 bases. Germline values: CDR1 SGHNT, CDR2 YYREEE (reference sequence). This CDR3 has 16 amino acids. J was trimmed by 2 bases and V by 1 base; bases with no gene match: 7. The CDR3 reads CASSLRSGSPPYEQYF. CDR3 coding DNA: TGTGCCAGCAGCTTGCGTAGCGGGAGCCCCCCCTACGAGCAGTACTTC.

This clone appeared a few times. The gene calls are TRBV19 and TRBJ2-3, with 10 bases identical to TRBD2. CDR3 length equals 16 residues. V gave up 4 bases and J gave up 5 bases; unmatched junction bases: 9. Germline V CDR1 and CDR2: LNHDA, SQIVND (reference sequence). Here the CDR3 reads CASSRGLAGVGDTQYF. CDR3 in DNA: TGTGCCAGTAGTAGGGGGCTAGCGGGAGTGGGAGATACGCAGTATTTT.

This clone was observed a single time. This chain connects TRBV15 to TRBJ2-1; 9 bases agree with TRBD2. The V and J ends lost 0 bases and 15 bases, in that order; junction bases with no gene match: 6. CDR3 length: 13 residues. Germline-derived CDR1 and CDR2 are LNHNV and YYDKDF (reference sequence). CDR3 residues: CATSREGGLALFF. DNA for the CDR3: TGTGCCACCAGCAGAGAGGGGGGACTAGCACTGTTCTTC.

The genes are TRBV5-1 and TRBJ2-5; possible D gene TRBD2, 5 bases. Between the trimmed V and J ends, which lost 2 bases and 7 bases, there was a span of 18 bases. CDR1 is SGHRS, CDR2 YFSETQ, per germline. This CDR3 region has 15 residues. The chain's CDR3 is CASSFTAGYAGTQYF. The DNA for the CDR3 is TGCGCCAGCAGCTTCACAGCCGGCTATGCGGGGACCCAGTACTTC.

The chain employs TRBV21-1 and TRBJ2-2; the table's D call TRBD1 went unverified against the DNA. TRBV21-1 is recorded as a pseudogene. This CDR3 comprises 18 residues. The CDR3 DNA reads as TGTGCCAGCAGCAAAGGAGCGAAGCCAGGGCCGAACACCGGGGAGCTGTTTTTT. Protein: CASSKGAKPGPNTGELFF.

The rearrangement uses TRBV7-9 and TRBJ1-2, with 7 bases identical to TRBD1. The CDR3 runs to 15 residues. V was clipped by 2 bases and J by 4 bases; unmatched bases: 7. CDR1 and CDR2 (germline): SEHNR, FQNEAQ (reference sequence). In DNA form, the CDR3 reads TGTGCCAGCAGCTTAAACCAGGGGGGCGCCTATGGCTACACCTTC. Amino acids: CASSLNQGGAYGYTF.

This clone occurred a few times. The CDR3 DNA is TGTGCCAGCAGCTTAACGGTCGCACAAGAGACCCAGTACTTC. It is translated as CASSLTVAQETQYF. The chain employs TRBV5-5 and TRBJ2-5; D unresolved. Germline V gene data show CDR1 as SGHKS and CDR2 as YYEKEE (reference sequence). This CDR3 spans 14 amino acids. V shed 2 bases and J shed 2 bases, with 10 bases lying between them.

Turning to this clone: Mismatch with germline at one junction end may stem from a read error. J is TRBJ2-2 and V is TRBV7-7; 7 nucleotides agree with TRBD1. CDR1 SSHAT and CDR2 FNYEAQ come from the germline V gene (reference sequence). The length of the CDR3 is 15 residues. The CDR3 loop reads CASSRDSLHTGELFF. CDR3 coding DNA: TGTGCTAGCAGCCGGGACAGCCTCCACACCGGGGAGCTGTTTTTT.

The sample holds a few counts of this clone. The germline gene is not matched at one end of the junction; a read error may be the cause. The J gene is TRBJ2-1, the V gene TRBV28; 10 positions agree with TRBD2. Germline V CDR1 and CDR2: MDHEN, SYDVKM. This CDR3 is 16 amino acids long. The CDR3: CASSSLAGASHNEQFF. The CDR3, as DNA: TGTGCCAGCAGTTCCCTAGCGGGAGCCTCCCACAATGAGCAGTTCTTC.

The chain uses TRBV5-1 and TRBJ1-1; 8 bases are shared with TRBD1. Germline V gene lookup returns CDR1 SGHRS and CDR2 YFSETQ. J was trimmed by 5 bases and V by 0 bases; bases with no gene match: 6. The CDR3 consists of 15 residues. CDR3 sequence reads: CASSLAGQGVTEAFF. The CDR3 DNA reads as TGCGCCAGCAGCTTGGCAGGACAGGGAGTGACTGAAGCTTTCTTT.

The rearrangement links TRBV15 to TRBJ2-1; 8 nucleotides agree with TRBD2. The junction had 11 bases not matched to a gene; V was cut back by 4 bases and J by 3 bases. The CDR3 is 17 amino acids. CDR1 LNHNV and CDR2 YYDKDF come from the germline V gene (reference sequence). The CDR3 protein is CATSKHPTSAHYNEQFF. CDR3 in DNA: TGTGCCACCAGCAAACACCCGACTAGCGCCCACTACAATGAGCAGTTCTTC.